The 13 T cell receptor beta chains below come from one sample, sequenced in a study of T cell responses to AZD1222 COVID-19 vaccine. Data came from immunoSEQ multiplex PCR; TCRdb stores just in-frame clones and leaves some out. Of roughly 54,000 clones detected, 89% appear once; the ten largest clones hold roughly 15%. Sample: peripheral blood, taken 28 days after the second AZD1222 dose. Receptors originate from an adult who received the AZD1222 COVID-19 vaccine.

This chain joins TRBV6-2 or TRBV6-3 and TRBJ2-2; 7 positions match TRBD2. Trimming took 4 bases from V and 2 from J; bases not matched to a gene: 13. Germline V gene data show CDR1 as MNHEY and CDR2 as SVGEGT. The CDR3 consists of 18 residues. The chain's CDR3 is CASSSSTGTILNTGELFF. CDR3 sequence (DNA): TGTGCCAGCAGTTCCTCTACCGGGACTATCCTAAACACCGGGGAGCTGTTTTTT.

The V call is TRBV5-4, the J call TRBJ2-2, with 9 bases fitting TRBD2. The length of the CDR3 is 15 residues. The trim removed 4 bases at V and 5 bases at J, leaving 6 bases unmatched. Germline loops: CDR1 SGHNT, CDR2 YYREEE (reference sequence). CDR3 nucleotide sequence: TGTGCCAGCAGCATAATAGCGGGAGTGACCGGGGAGCTGTTTTTT. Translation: CASSIIAGVTGELFF.

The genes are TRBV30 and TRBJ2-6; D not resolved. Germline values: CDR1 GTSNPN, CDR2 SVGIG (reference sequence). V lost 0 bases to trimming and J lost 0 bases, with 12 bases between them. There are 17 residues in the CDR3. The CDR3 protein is CAWSVVAGRSGANVLTF. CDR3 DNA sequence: TGTGCCTGGAGTGTAGTGGCCGGACGCTCTGGGGCCAACGTCCTGACTTTC.

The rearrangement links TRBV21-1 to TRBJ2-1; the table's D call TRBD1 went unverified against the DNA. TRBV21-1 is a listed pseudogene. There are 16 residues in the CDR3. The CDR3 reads CASSKEAGEPYNEQFF. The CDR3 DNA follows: TGTGCCAGCAGCAAAGAAGCAGGGGAACCCTACAATGAGCAGTTCTTC.

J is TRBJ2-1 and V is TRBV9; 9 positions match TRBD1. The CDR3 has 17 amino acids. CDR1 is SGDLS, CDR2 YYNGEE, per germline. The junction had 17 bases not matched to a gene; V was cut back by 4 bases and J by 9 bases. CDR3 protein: CASSPRDRDLDYGEQFF. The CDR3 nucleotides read TGTGCCAGCAGCCCTCGGGACAGGGACTTAGATTACGGTGAGCAGTTCTTC.

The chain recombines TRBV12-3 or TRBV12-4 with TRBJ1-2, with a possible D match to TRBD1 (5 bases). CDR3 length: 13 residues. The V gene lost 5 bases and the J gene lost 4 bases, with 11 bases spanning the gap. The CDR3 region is CASSQGGSYGYTF. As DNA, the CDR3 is TGTGCCAGCAGTCAGGGTGGGAGCTATGGCTACACCTTC.

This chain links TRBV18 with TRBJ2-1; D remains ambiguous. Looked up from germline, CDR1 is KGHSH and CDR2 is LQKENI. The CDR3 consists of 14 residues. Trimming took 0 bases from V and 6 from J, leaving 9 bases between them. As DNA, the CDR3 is TGTGCCAGCTCACCACCAACAGTTCTCAATGAGCAGTTCTTC. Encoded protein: CASSPPTVLNEQFF. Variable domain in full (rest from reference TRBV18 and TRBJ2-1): NAGVMQNPRHLVRRRGQEARLRCSPMKGHSHVYWYRQLPEEGLKFMVYLQKENIIDESGMPKERFSAEFPKEGPSILRIQQVVRGDSAAYFCASSPPTVLNEQFFGPGTRLTVL.

The CDR3: CASSISGSGNTIYF. In DNA form, the CDR3 reads TGTGCCAGTAGTATATCGGGCTCTGGAAACACCATATATTTT. The chain employs TRBV19 and TRBJ1-3; no clear D. V lost 2 bases and J 0 bases, leaving 5 bases between the germline ends. Germline CDR1 reads LNHDA; CDR2 reads SQIVND (reference sequence). The CDR3 totals 14 residues.

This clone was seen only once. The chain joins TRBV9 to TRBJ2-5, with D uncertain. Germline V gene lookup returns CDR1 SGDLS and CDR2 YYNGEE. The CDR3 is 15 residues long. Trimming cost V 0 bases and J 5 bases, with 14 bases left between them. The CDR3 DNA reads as TGTGCCAGCAGCGTAGGCGGTCTGAATTGGGAGACCCAGTACTTC. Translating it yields CASSVGGLNWETQYF.

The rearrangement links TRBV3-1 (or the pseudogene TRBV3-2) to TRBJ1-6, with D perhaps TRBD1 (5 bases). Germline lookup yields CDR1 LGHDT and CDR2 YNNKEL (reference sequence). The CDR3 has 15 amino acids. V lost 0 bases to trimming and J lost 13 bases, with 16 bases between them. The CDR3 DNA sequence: TGTGCCAGCAGCCAAGATCATGGGGGGTTCAGTCCCCTCCACTTT. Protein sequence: CASSQDHGGFSPLHF.

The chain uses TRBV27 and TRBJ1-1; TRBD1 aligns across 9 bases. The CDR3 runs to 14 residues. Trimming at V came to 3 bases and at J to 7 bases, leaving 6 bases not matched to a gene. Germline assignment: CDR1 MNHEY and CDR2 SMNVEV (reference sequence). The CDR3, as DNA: TGTGCCAGCAGTTTGCGTGGACAGGGGAGTGAAGCTTTCTTT. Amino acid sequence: CASSLRGQGSEAFF.

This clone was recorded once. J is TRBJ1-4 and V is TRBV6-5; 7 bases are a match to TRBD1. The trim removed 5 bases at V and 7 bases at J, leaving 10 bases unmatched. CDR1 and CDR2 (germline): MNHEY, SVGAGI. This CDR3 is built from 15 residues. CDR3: CASSPNTGVVEKLFF. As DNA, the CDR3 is TGTGCCAGCAGTCCTAATACAGGGGTTGTTGAAAAACTGTTTTTT.

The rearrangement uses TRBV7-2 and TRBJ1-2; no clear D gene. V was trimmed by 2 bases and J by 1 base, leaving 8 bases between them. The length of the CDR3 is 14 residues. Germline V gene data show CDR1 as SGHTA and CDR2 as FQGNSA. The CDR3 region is CASSLSSRNYGYTF. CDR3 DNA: TGTGCCAGCAGCTTAAGTAGCCGTAACTATGGCTACACCTTC.